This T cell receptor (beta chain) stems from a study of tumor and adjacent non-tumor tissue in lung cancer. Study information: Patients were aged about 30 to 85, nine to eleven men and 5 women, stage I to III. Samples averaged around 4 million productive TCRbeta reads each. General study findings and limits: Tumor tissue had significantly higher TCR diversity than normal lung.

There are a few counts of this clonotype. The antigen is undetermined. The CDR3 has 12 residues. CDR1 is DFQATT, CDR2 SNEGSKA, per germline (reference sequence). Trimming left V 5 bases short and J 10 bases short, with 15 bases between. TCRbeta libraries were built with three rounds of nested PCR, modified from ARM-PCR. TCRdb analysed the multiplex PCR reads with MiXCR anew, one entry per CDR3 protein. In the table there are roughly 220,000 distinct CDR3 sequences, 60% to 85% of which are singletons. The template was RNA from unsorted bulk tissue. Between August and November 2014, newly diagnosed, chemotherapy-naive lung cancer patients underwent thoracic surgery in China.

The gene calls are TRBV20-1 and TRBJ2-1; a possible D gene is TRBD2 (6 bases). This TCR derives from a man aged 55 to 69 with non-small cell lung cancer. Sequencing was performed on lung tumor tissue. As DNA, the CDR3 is TGCAGTGCTCTGGGACTCCAGGGCGAGCAGTTCTTC. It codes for CSALGLQGEQFF.